This T cell receptor beta chain was captured in a study of T cells in Graves' hyperthyroidism and ophthalmopathy (dated by TCRdb to between 2018 and 2021). About the full investigation: Peripheral blood was sampled at the time of initial diagnosis, prior to any treatment. The paper reports TCR Vbeta CDR3 sequencing of over 120 peripheral blood samples: 43 ophthalmopathy, roughly 80 hyperthyroidism and some 17 progressor patients. In addition, the study compared T-cell repertoires in thyroid tissue and in blood from a handful of Graves' hyperthyroidism patients. For training and testing, the 100 patients in the discovery cohort were randomly divided in a 7:3 ratio. After sampling, hyperthyroidism patients received methimazole starting at 30 mg daily, and ophthalmopathy patients received high-dose intravenous methylprednisolone. TCR V-J signatures able to tell the groups apart were searched for in a discovery cohort of 90 to 100 patients, of whom approximately 40 had Graves' ophthalmopathy and about 55 had stable Graves' hyperthyroidism. Prospective prediction of ophthalmopathy was tested in an independent validation cohort consisting of 18 to 20 hyperthyroidism patients and 15 to 17 patients who later progressed to ophthalmopathy. The investigation overall reported the following: Blood samples also contained most of the expanded thyroid clonotypes (frequency above 0.001), which suggests that blood repertoires may reflect thyroid immune responses. No statistical method was used to set the sample size in advance, and investigators knew the group allocation. A 13 V-J signature model separated ophthalmopathy from stable hyperthyroidism, with nearly 90% sensitivity and roughly 82% specificity in cross-validation and 80%/75% in testing. During validation, the model predicted progression to ophthalmopathy a median of approximately 6 months ahead of onset, with approximately 71% sensitivity and around 73% specificity.

Graves' hyperthyroidism was defined as stable when no progression to ophthalmopathy occurred over 18 months of follow-up. Hyperthyroidism patients were aged 18 to 65 years and newly diagnosed, with disease duration of less than 2 months. Patients with uncontrolled infections, other autoimmune diseases, pregnancy or lactation were excluded. Diagnoses were established on the basis of clinical symptoms, serum thyroxine and TRAb, thyroid ultrasound, and orbital computed tomography. PBMCs were separated from roughly 9.3 ml of fresh peripheral blood using Ficoll-Paque density gradient centrifugation. Total RNA was extracted using Trizol reagent, and RNA quality was assessed on an Agilent 2100 Bioanalyzer. V gives up 5 bases and J gives up 4 bases, and the segment between their germline ends measures 9 bases. Reading from cysteine to phenylalanine, the CDR3 counts 13 amino acids. Kept here is only the CDR3 DNA, which spans 39 bases and is read in frame from base 1. The germline V gene (reference sequence) provides CDR1 LNHDA and CDR2 SQIVND.

This clonotype was picked up a small number of times. Its antigen is not yet known. Base qualities are not provided; no much larger clone lies one nucleotide away. The TCR beta CDR3 regions were amplified from the RNA transcripts. For the first round of RT-PCR on the TCR CDR3, the HTBI primer set was used together with the Qiagen OneStep RT-PCR kit. Libraries were constructed in a second round of multiplex PCR, after which size selection and purification were performed. Paired-end sequencing of the libraries was performed with 100 bp reads on an Illumina HiSeq2000. The authors processed their data as follows. SOAPnuke was used to process the raw data, removing reads that contained adapters or uncalled bases, had a mean Phred below 15, or lacked an exact match to the constant primer or identifier. COPE v1.2.5 was used to merge high-quality paired reads, and clonotypes were defined as unique nucleotide sequences. Clonotypes were aligned to IMGT TRBV, TRBD and TRBJ reference segments using MiTCR v1.1. Only V-J combinations with frequency above 0.0001, covering about 99% of repertoires, were analysed. The TCS score was defined as the ratio of F50 (clonal expansion) to E x V (chaos), calculated using BLOSUM62-based TCRdist between CDR3 peptides within each V-J. Welch's t-statistics and random forest reduced roughly 540 V-J features to some 14, which were used in a naive Bayes classifier (R e1071). Clones were called with MiXCR by TCRdb after fastp trimmed the public reads at Q25, and only in-frame beta chains were retained. Identical CDR3 protein sequences are pooled into one entry, listed with their most common genes and DNA. TCRdb's processing, not the authors', yielded these V and J calls. Across this sample there are roughly 570,000 distinct CDR3 sequences, with 15% to 19% seen only once. Approximately 7.4% of the sample goes to the ten largest clones.

The sequence is built from TRBV19 and TRBJ2-1; the D gene assignment is ambiguous. This TCR was recovered from a woman in her twenties or thirties with Graves' hyperthyroidism. Sample: blood. The base sequence is TGTGCCAGTAGTCGGGTCGAGTACAATGAGCAGTTCTTC. Its amino acids are CASSRVEYNEQFF.